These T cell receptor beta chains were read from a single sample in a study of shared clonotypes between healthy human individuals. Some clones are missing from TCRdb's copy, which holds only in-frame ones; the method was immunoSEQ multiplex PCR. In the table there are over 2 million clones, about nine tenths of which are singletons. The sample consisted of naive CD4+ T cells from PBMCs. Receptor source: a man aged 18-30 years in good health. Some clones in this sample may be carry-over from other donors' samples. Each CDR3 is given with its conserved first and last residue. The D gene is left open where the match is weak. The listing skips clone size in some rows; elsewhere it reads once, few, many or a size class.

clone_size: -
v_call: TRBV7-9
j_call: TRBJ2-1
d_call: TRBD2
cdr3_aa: CAGGLAYNNEQFF
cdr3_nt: TGTGCCGGGGGACTAGCGTATAACAATGAGCAGTTCTTC

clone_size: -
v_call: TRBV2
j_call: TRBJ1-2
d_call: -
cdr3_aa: CASRPLKGPNYGYTF
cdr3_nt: TGTGCCAGCAGGCCCTTGAAAGGGCCGAACTATGGCTACACCTTC

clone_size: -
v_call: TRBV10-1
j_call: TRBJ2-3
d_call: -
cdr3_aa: CASSAFSSSTDTQYF
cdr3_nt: TGCGCCAGCAGTGCCTTTTCTAGTTCCACAGATACGCAGTATTTT

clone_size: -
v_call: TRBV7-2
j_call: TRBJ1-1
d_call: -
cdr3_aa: CASTDRTNTEAFF
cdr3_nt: TGTGCCAGCACCGACAGGACAAACACTGAAGCTTTCTTT

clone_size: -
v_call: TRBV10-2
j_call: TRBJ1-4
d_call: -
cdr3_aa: CASSEGAVGEKLFF
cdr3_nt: TGCGCCAGCAGTGAGGGGGCCGTGGGGGAAAAACTGTTTTTT

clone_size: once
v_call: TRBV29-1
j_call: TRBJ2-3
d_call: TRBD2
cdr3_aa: CSVAGTSATDTQYF
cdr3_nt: TGCAGCGTCGCTGGGACTAGCGCAACAGATACGCAGTATTTT

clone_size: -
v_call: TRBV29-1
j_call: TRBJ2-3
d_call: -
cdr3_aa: CSSRTGSDTQYF
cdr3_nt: TGCAGTTCCCGTACGGGCTCGGATACGCAGTATTTT

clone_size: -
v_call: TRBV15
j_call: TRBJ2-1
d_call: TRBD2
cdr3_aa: CATSRGTLAGGRGGNEQFF
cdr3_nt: TGTGCCACCAGCAGAGGAACACTAGCGGGAGGGCGTGGGGGCAATGAGCAGTTCTTC

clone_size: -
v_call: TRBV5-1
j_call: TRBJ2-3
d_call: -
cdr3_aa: CASSSGPAGTDTQYF
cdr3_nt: TGCGCCAGCAGCTCGGGCCCAGCTGGCACAGATACGCAGTATTTT

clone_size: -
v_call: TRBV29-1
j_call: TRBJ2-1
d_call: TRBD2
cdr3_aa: CSSAGGDYEQFF
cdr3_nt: TGCAGCTCAGCGGGAGGAGACTATGAGCAGTTCTTC

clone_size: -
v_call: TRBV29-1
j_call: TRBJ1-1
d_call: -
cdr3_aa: CSAGVGWGTEAFF
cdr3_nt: TGCAGCGCCGGGGTGGGGTGGGGCACTGAAGCTTTCTTT

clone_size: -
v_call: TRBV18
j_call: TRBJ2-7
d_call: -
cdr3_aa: CASSPVMYEQYF
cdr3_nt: TGTGCCAGCTCACCGGTAATGTACGAGCAGTACTTC

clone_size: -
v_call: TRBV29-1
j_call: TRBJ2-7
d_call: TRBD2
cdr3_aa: CSASHSGRGEQYF
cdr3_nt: TGCAGCGCTTCCCATAGCGGGAGGGGCGAGCAGTACTTC

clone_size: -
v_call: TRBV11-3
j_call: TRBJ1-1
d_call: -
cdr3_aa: CASSLSGAEAFF
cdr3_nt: TGTGCCAGCAGCCTTTCCGGGGCCGAAGCTTTCTTT

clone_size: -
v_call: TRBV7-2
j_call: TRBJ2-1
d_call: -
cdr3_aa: CASSLRASEQFF
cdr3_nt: TGTGCCAGCAGCTTAAGAGCCAGCGAGCAGTTCTTC

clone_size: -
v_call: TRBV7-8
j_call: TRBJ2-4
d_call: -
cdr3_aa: CASSLAPDSVRDF
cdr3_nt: TGTGCCAGCAGCTTAGCGCCGGACAGCGTGAGGGACTTC

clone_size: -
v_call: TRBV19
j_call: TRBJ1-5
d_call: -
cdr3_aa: CASSTPGQGTQHF
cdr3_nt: TGTGCCAGTAGTACCCCGGGACAAGGGACCCAGCATTTT

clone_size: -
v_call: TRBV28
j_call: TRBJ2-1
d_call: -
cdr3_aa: CASSLGGARSYNEQFF
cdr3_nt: TGTGCCAGCAGTTTGGGGGGGGCAAGGTCCTACAATGAGCAGTTCTTC

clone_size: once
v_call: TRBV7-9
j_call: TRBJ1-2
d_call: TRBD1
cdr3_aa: CASSLWDRVNYGYTF
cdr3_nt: TGTGCCAGCAGCCTGTGGGACAGGGTAAACTATGGCTACACCTTC

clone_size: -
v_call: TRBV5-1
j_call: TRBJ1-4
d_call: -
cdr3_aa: CASSLGAGRDEKLFF
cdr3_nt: TGCGCCAGCAGCTTAGGTGCAGGGAGGGACGAAAAACTGTTTTTT

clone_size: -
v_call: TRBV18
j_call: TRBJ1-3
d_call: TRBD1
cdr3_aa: CASSPFPPLTGGDGNTIYF
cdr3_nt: TGTGCCAGCTCACCATTCCCGCCTCTGACAGGGGGCGACGGAAACACCATATATTTT

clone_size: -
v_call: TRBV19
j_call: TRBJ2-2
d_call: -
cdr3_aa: CANRAGELFF
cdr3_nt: TGTGCCAACAGGGCCGGGGAGCTGTTTTTT

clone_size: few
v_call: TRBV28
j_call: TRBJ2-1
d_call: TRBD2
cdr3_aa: CASGTSGYNEQFF
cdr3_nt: TGTGCCAGCGGGACTAGCGGTTACAATGAGCAGTTCTTC

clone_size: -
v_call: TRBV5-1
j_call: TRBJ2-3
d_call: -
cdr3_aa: CASSLQKQGRDTQYF
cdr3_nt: TGCGCCAGCAGCTTGCAGAAGCAGGGTAGAGATACGCAGTATTTT